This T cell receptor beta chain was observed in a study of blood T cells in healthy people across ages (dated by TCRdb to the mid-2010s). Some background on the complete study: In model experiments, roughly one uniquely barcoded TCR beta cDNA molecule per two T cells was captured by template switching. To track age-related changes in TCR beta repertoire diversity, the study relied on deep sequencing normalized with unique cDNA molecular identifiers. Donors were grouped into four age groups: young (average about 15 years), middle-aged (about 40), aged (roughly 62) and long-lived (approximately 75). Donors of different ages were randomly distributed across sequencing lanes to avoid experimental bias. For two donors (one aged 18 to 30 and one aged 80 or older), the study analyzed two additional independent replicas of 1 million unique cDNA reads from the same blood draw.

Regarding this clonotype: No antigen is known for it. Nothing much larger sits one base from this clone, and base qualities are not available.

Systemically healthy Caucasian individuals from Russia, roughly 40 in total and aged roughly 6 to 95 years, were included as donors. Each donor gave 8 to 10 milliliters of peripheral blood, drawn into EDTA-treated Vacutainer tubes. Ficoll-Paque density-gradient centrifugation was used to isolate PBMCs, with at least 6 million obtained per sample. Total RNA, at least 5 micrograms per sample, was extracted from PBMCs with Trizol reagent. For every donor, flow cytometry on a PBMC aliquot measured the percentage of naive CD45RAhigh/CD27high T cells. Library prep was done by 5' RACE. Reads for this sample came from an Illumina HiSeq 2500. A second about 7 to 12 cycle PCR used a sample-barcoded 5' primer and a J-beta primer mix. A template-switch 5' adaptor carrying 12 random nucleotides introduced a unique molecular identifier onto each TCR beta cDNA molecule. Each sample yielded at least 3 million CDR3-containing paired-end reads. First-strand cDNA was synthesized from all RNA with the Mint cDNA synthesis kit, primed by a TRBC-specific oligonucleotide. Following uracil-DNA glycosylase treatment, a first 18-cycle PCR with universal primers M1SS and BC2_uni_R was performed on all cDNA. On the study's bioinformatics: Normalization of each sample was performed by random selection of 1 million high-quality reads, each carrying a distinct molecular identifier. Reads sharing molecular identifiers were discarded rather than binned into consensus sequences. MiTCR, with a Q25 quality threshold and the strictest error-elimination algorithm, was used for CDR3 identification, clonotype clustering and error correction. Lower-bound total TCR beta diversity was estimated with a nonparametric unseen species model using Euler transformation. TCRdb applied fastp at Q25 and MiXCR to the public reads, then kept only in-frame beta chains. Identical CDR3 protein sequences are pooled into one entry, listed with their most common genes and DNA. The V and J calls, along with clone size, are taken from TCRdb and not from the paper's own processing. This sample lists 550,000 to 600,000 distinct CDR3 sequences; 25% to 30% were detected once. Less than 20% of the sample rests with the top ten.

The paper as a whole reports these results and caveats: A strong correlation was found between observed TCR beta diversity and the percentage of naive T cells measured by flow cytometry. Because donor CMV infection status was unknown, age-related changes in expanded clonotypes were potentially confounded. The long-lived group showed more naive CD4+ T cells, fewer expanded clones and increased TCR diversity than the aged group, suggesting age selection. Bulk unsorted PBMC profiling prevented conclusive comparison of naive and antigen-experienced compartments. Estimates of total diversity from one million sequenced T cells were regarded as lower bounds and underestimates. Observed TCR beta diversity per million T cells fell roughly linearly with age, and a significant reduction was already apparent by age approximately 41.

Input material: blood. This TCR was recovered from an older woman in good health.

At the DNA level, the sequence is TGTGCCAGCAGTTACTCAGCGGGGGCCAAAAACATTCAGTACTTC. Its protein is CASSYSAGAKNIQYF. The chain uses TRBV6-6 and TRBJ2-4; the junction holds 7 bases that match TRBD2. The junction shows trimming of 0 bases on V and 1 base on J, and the gene matches do not reach 0 bases of it. Including the terminal cysteine and phenylalanine, the CDR3 comprises 15 residues. Only CDR3 DNA remains: 45 bases, in frame from the first base. Taken from the germline V gene (reference sequence), the CDR1 and CDR2 loops are MNHNY and SVGAGI.